The 16 T cell receptor beta chains below come from one sample, sequenced in a study of blood T cell repertoires in COVID-19 (dated by TCRdb to between 2020 and 2021). Libraries were made using the immunoSEQ multiplex PCR assay. The clones in this table, taken by TCRdb from immuneACCESS, are in-frame only. Not every clone is retained; where verified, under half of the shortfall comes from an unresolved V gene, and the cause of the rest is unknown. The sample contains about 320,000 clones, roughly 90% of them found a single time. Less than 4% of the sample is taken by the ten largest. The sequencing input was PBMCs or T cells enriched from blood (not recorded which). The source is a woman aged 25 to 45 who had been exposed to COVID-19.

As regards this clone: The same CDR3 also results from other DNA sequences found in this sample. The chain has TRBV9 and TRBJ1-3; D perhaps matches TRBD1 (5 bases). The CDR3 is 15 residues long. Germline assignment: CDR1 SGDLS and CDR2 YYNGEE. Trimming took 0 bases from V and 0 from J, leaving 7 bases between them. The CDR3 reads CASSVGRGSGNTIYF. CDR3 in DNA: TGTGCCAGCAGCGTAGGGAGGGGCTCTGGAAACACCATATATTTT.

The chain couples TRBV29-1 to TRBJ2-5, with D perhaps TRBD2 (6 bases). V lost 6 bases and J lost 5, with 16 bases in between. CDR3 length: 13 amino acids. The germline gives CDR1 SQVTM, CDR2 ANQGSEA. The CDR3 here is CSVQRRGFETQYF. CDR3 DNA: TGCAGCGTCCAGAGGAGGGGATTTGAGACCCAGTACTTC.

This clone was recorded once. The rearrangement links TRBV29-1 to TRBJ1-6; no definite D call. The CDR3 length is 14 residues. Germline CDR1 reads SQVTM; CDR2 reads ANQGSEA. V was trimmed by 4 bases and J by 5 bases, leaving 12 bases between them. The CDR3 nucleotides are TGCAGCGTTGGGTCGCAGTCAAATAATTCACCCCTCCACTTT. Its translation: CSVGSQSNNSPLHF.

This sequence joins TRBV2 and TRBJ1-2, with TRBD1 identical over 7 bases. Unmatched junction bases numbered 11, after V lost 6 bases and J lost 4 bases. The CDR3 has 15 amino acids. Germline V gene lookup returns CDR1 SNHLY and CDR2 FYNNEI. CDR3 amino acids: CASREGQPLLYGYTF. The CDR3 coding sequence is TGTGCCAGCAGGGAGGGACAGCCACTGCTCTATGGCTACACCTTC.

The chain is built from TRBV4-3 and TRBJ1-2; 7 bases align to TRBD1. The germline V gene encodes CDR1 LGHNA and CDR2 YSLEER. Trimming at V came to 5 bases and at J to 0 bases, leaving 9 bases not matched to a gene. The CDR3 sequence is 16 residues long. In DNA form, the CDR3 reads TGCGCCAGCAGCGTTGACAGGGATAGAGCTAACTATGGCTACACCTTC. Translated, it gives CASSVDRDRANYGYTF.

V and J are TRBV27 and TRBJ2-5; 11 nucleotides match TRBD2. The germline CDR1 and CDR2 sequences are MNHEY and SMNVEV (reference sequence). V shed 5 bases, J shed 3 bases, and the junction held 8 bases outside the gene matches. This CDR3 contains 16 residues. The CDR3 sequence: CASSQPTGLAEETQYF. CDR3 nucleotide sequence: TGTGCCAGCAGTCAACCGACGGGACTAGCGGAAGAGACCCAGTACTTC.

This sequence joins TRBV5-8 and TRBJ1-2, with 9 bases aligning to TRBD1. Trimming at V came to 3 bases and at J to 7 bases, leaving 10 bases not matched to a gene. This CDR3 contains 15 residues. CDR1 SGHTS and CDR2 YDEGEE come from the germline V gene. This CDR3 is CASSSSGTGWAGYTF. The CDR3 DNA follows: TGTGCCAGCAGCTCTTCCGGGACAGGGTGGGCTGGCTACACCTTC.

The chain links TRBV2 to TRBJ1-2, with 8 bases identical to TRBD1. CDR1 and CDR2 (germline): SNHLY, FYNNEI. The junction had 4 bases not matched to a gene; V was cut back by 9 bases and J by 4 bases. There are 12 residues in the CDR3. CDR3 DNA: TGTGCCAGACGGACAGGGCGCTATGGCTACACCTTC. It encodes CARRTGRYGYTF.

This chain joins TRBV4-1 and TRBJ1-1, with a tentative D call TRBD1 (6 bases). The CDR3 extends over 13 amino acids. With 2 bases removed from V and 8 bases from J, the gap between germline ends came to 12 bases. Germline V gene data show CDR1 as MGHRA and CDR2 as YSYEKL. The CDR3 sequence: CASSQQGSPEAFF. The DNA for the CDR3 is TGCGCCAGCAGCCAACAGGGGAGCCCCGAAGCTTTCTTT.

The V and J genes are TRBV15 and TRBJ2-7, with 7 bases aligning to TRBD1. V lost 4 bases and J lost 5; bases outside the gene matches: 5. CDR1 LNHNV and CDR2 YYDKDF come from the germline V gene (reference sequence). There are 13 residues in the CDR3. CDR3 in DNA: TGTGCCACCAGCAACAGGGGAGTCCACGAGCAGTACTTC. This translates into CATSNRGVHEQYF.

This chain uses TRBV7-2 with TRBJ2-7; 9 bases are a match to TRBD1. The CDR3 is 15 residues long. Trimming cost V 3 bases and J 2 bases; bases outside gene matches: 5. Germline V gene sequence: CDR1 SGHTA, CDR2 FQGNSA. DNA for the CDR3: TGTGCCAGCAGCTTGGGGACAGGGATAACCTACGAGCAGTACTTC. It codes for CASSLGTGITYEQYF. The full variable domain, with the rest looked up from reference TRBV7-2 and TRBJ2-7, is GAGVSQSPSNKVTEKGKDVELRCDPISGHTALYWYRQSLGQGLEFLIYFQGNSAPDKSGLPSDRFSAERTGGSVSTLTIQRTQQEDSAVYLCASSLGTGITYEQYFGPGTRLTVT.

The chain uses TRBV7-8 and TRBJ2-1; D possibly corresponds to TRBD2 (5 bases). The CDR3 contains 13 residues. The germline V gene encodes CDR1 SGHVS and CDR2 FQNEAQ. V lost 2 bases to trimming and J lost 8 bases, with 10 bases between them. The CDR3 sequence: CASSLRENDEQFF. CDR3 sequence (DNA): TGTGCCAGCAGCTTAAGGGAGAATGATGAGCAGTTCTTC.

The chain carries TRBV5-1 and TRBJ1-2, with no clear D. This CDR3 has 15 residues. The V gene lost 0 bases and the J gene lost 0 bases, with 9 bases spanning the gap. Germline V gives CDR1 SGHRS, CDR2 YFSETQ. This chain's CDR3 is CASSLGPEPNYGYTF. The DNA for the CDR3 is TGCGCCAGCAGCTTGGGGCCAGAACCTAACTATGGCTACACCTTC.

CDR3 in amino acids: CASSIQGHAGELFF. Here the CDR3 DNA reads TGTGCCAGCAGTATACAGGGCCATGCCGGGGAGCTGTTTTTT. The chain recombines TRBV27 with TRBJ2-2; a weak D match, TRBD1 (6 bases). CDR1 is MNHEY and CDR2 is SMNVEV in the germline V gene (reference sequence). The CDR3 is 14 amino acids. The germline V and J ends were trimmed by 5 bases and 6 bases, with 13 bases remaining between them.

V and J are TRBV4-3 and TRBJ2-2, with a tentative D call TRBD1 (6 bases). The CDR3 runs 15 residues. Germline loops: CDR1 LGHNA, CDR2 YSLEER. V was cut by 2 bases and J by 6 bases, with 13 bases left in between. CDR3 in amino acids: CASSQSSRGSGELFF. The CDR3 DNA is TGCGCCAGCAGCCAAAGTTCCAGGGGTTCCGGGGAGCTGTTTTTT.

The chain joins TRBV11-2 to TRBJ1-1; D ambiguous. The CDR3 is 13 amino acids. The germline V gene has CDR1 SGHAT and CDR2 FQNNGV. The V end was cut by 2 bases, the J end by 1 base, with 5 bases between. DNA of the CDR3: TGTGCCAGCAGCTTAACACAGAACACTGAAGCTTTCTTT. As protein: CASSLTQNTEAFF. Based on the CDR3 plus reference TRBV11-2 and TRBJ1-1, the full variable domain is EAGVAQSPRYKIIEKRQSVAFWCNPISGHATLYWYQQILGQGPKLLIQFQNNGVVDDSQLPKDRFSAERLKGVDSTLKIQPAKLEDSAVYLCASSLTQNTEAFFGQGTRLTVV.